A selection of T cell receptor beta chains follows, all from one sample in a study of T-cell memory formation after mild COVID-19. TCRdb re-called the 5' RACE reads through MiXCR, storing one row per CDR3 protein. Found here are a few hundred thousand distinct CDR3 sequences, about a sixth of them singletons; the top ten hold under 25%. Source material: PBMCs or a T cell subset sorted from them (not recorded which). The source of these receptors is a man between 18 and 29 years old who had mild COVID-19 (a few samples of this study predate the infection). Cell type and time point are not known. Both conserved end residues are part of each CDR3. The D gene is left open where the match is weak. Size values are once, few and many counts, or a class for expanded clones, and some rows have none.

J gene	D gene	clone size	V gene	CDR3 DNA	CDR3 protein
TRBJ2-1	TRBD1	few	TRBV24-1	TGTGCCACCAGTGATTCGTCAGGGACAGGGGCCCACAATGAGCAGTTCTTC	CATSDSSGTGAHNEQFF
TRBJ2-2	-	few	TRBV3-1	TGTGCCAGCAGCCAAGACAGAGTCGGGGGGCTCACCGGGGAGCTGTTTTTT	CASSQDRVGGLTGELFF
TRBJ1-2	-	many	TRBV7-9	TGTGCCAGCAGCCCGCCCGGGTTAAATGGCTACACCTTC	CASSPPGLNGYTF
TRBJ1-1	TRBD1	-	TRBV4-1	TGCGCCAGCAGCCCATACGGGACAGGGGGTATGAACACTGAAGCTTTCTTT	CASSPYGTGGMNTEAFF
TRBJ2-3	-	-	TRBV24-1	TGTGCCACCAGGGACGCCAGCACAGATACGCAGTATTTT	CATRDASTDTQYF
TRBJ2-7	TRBD2	few	TRBV27	TGTGCCAGCAGCGACCCCGGGACTAGGGGCTACGAGCAGTACTTC	CASSDPGTRGYEQYF
TRBJ2-2	-	-	TRBV12-3/TRBV12-4	TGTGCCAGCACCGGGGGACCCGGGGAGCTGTTTTTT	CASTGGPGELFF
TRBJ2-1	TRBD2	-	TRBV6-5	TGTGCCAGCAAAGACCCGGCGCTAGCGGGGGGGGATGAGCAGTTCTTC	CASKDPALAGGDEQFF
TRBJ2-7	TRBD1	few	TRBV5-1	TGCGCCAGCACTACCGGACAGGGGGACGAGCAGTACTTC	CASTTGQGDEQYF
TRBJ2-5	-	many	TRBV7-2	TGTGCCAGCAGCTTAGCAACGGCCTTGGAGACCCAGTACTTC	CASSLATALETQYF
TRBJ2-5	-	few	TRBV3-1	TGTGCCAGCAGCCCACCGAATGGACCAGAGACCCAGTACTTC	CASSPPNGPETQYF
TRBJ1-1	TRBD1	-	TRBV6-5	TGTGCCAGCAGACCGCCGGGACAGAAGAACACTGAAGCTTTCTTT	CASRPPGQKNTEAFF
TRBJ1-1	-	-	TRBV6-5	TGTGCCAGCAGTTACGGTGGTAATGAAGCTTTCTTT	CASSYGGNEAFF
TRBJ2-5	TRBD1	few	TRBV6-2/TRBV6-3	TGTGCCAGCAGGACAGGGACAGAGACCCAGTACTTC	CASRTGTETQYF
TRBJ2-1	-	-	TRBV18	TGTGCCAGCTCACCAGTGCTAGACAATGAGCAGTTCTTC	CASSPVLDNEQFF
TRBJ2-3	-	-	TRBV2	TGTGCCAGCAGTGCCCGCTATGGAGGCACAGATACGCAGTATTTT	CASSARYGGTDTQYF
TRBJ2-5	TRBD2	few	TRBV7-2	TGTGCCAGCAGCTCCCTAGCGGGGGGGATAGAGACCCAGTACTTC	CASSSLAGGIETQYF
TRBJ2-1	TRBD1	-	TRBV7-9	TGTGCCAGCAGCTCCGTCAGGGGGAATTACAATGAGCAGTTCTTC	CASSSVRGNYNEQFF
TRBJ2-3	-	few	TRBV7-2	TGTGCCAGCAGCTTTATGGTAACTGGGGGCACAGATACGCAGTATTTT	CASSFMVTGGTDTQYF
TRBJ2-1	-	many	TRBV7-6	TGTGCCAGCAGCTTCCCGGGACCGATCTACAATGAGCAGTTCTTC	CASSFPGPIYNEQFF
TRBJ2-2	-	few	TRBV4-3	TGCGCCAGCAGCCAAGTTGGTATGGACTTGGCGACCGGGGAGCTGTTTTTT	CASSQVGMDLATGELFF
TRBJ2-5	TRBD1	few	TRBV20-1	TGCAGTGCCCTTCCCGGGACAGGGGTCGAGACCCAGTACTTC	CSALPGTGVETQYF
TRBJ1-1	-	-	TRBV5-6	TGTGCCAGCAGCTTGGTCTGGCAGGGCCAGAACACTGAAGCTTTCTTT	CASSLVWQGQNTEAFF
TRBJ1-5	-	few	TRBV4-1	TGCGCCAGCAGCCACGGGACATCATACCTAAATCAGCCCCAGCATTTT	CASSHGTSYLNQPQHF
TRBJ2-2	TRBD1	many	TRBV7-9	TGTGCCAGCCAAGGGGGCATCGCCGGGGAGCTGTTTTTT	CASQGGIAGELFF
TRBJ2-3	-	-	TRBV5-1	TGCGCCAGCAGCTCACAGGGTGGGGCTAGCACAGATACGCAGTATTTT	CASSSQGGASTDTQYF
TRBJ1-3	-	-	TRBV20-1	TGCAGTGCCAGGGATTTTGGAAACACCATATATTTT	CSARDFGNTIYF
TRBJ1-5	TRBD1	few	TRBV5-5	TGTGCCAGCAGCTTGGGCCGCTTTCCGGACAGGGGCTTAGATCAGCCCCAGCATTTT	CASSLGRFPDRGLDQPQHF
TRBJ1-5	TRBD1	many	TRBV7-2	TGTGCCAGCAGCTTAGGGTCAGGGGGTCAGCCCCAGCATTTT	CASSLGSGGQPQHF
TRBJ2-5	-	-	TRBV7-2	TGTGCCAGCAGCTTAGATGGGTCCACCGGGGAGACCCAGTACTTC	CASSLDGSTGETQYF
TRBJ2-1	-	few	TRBV6-5	TGTGCCAGCAGACGCGGGGTTAATGAGCAGTTCTTC	CASRRGVNEQFF
TRBJ2-5	-	few	TRBV7-9	TGTGCCAGCAGCACCAATGGGGGGCAAGAGACCCAGTACTTC	CASSTNGGQETQYF
TRBJ1-1	-	few	TRBV7-9	TGTGCCAGCAGCCAGCGGCCAGATTTGAACACTGAAGCTTTCTTT	CASSQRPDLNTEAFF
TRBJ2-3	TRBD2	-	TRBV7-2	TGTGCCAGCAGCTTAACTAGCGGGGACTTGGATACGCAGTATTTT	CASSLTSGDLDTQYF
TRBJ2-7	-	few	TRBV27	TGTGCCAGCAGTCAAGGACACGAGCAGTACTTC	CASSQGHEQYF
TRBJ2-1	-	-	TRBV4-1	TGCGCCAGCAGAAACCCGGGACAACAGCACCGTCTCAATGAGCAGTTCTTC	CASRNPGQQHRLNEQFF
TRBJ1-1	-	few	TRBV7-8	TGTGCCAGCAGCGGACCGACATGGATTGGAGCTTTCTTT	CASSGPTWIGAFF
TRBJ2-3	TRBD2	-	TRBV6-1	TGTGCCAGCAGTGAGGGCGTTAGCGGGGGGCGTGCAGATACGCAGTATTTT	CASSEGVSGGRADTQYF
TRBJ2-5	TRBD2	-	TRBV7-9	TGTGCCAGCTGCGCGGCTAGCGGCCAAGAGACCCAGTACTTC	CASCAASGQETQYF
TRBJ2-5	-	-	TRBV5-1	TGCGCCAGCAGCTTGGATAGTAGGGGTCAAGAGACCCAGTACTTC	CASSLDSRGQETQYF
TRBJ1-5	-	many	TRBV9	TGTGCCAGCAGCGTAGGGGTGGATCAGCCCCAGCATTTT	CASSVGVDQPQHF
TRBJ1-6	-	-	TRBV5-1	TGCGCCAGCAGCCAAGACCAATCTTCACCCCTCCACTTT	CASSQDQSSPLHF
TRBJ2-7	-	-	TRBV2	TGTGCCAGCAATACCCAGGGGTTCTCTTACGAGCAGTACTTC	CASNTQGFSYEQYF
TRBJ1-1	-	-	TRBV10-3	TGTGCCATCAGTGGGCAGTCGATGAACACTGAAGCTTTCTTT	CAISGQSMNTEAFF
TRBJ2-2	TRBD1	few	TRBV7-9	TGTGCCAGCAGCTTAATACAGGGGCACACCGGGGAGCTGTTTTTT	CASSLIQGHTGELFF
TRBJ1-6	-	-	TRBV4-2	TGTGCCAGCAGCCTCGGGGGGGGAAGTAATTCACCCCTCCACTTT	CASSLGGGSNSPLHF
TRBJ1-1	-	many	TRBV14	TGTGCCAGCAGCCAAGATCGGCAGGGTCGAGCTTTCTTT	CASSQDRQGRAFF
TRBJ2-4	-	few	TRBV7-2	TGTGCCAGCAGCCCCCGTGGCCGAAACATTCAGTACTTC	CASSPRGRNIQYF
TRBJ1-2	-	few	TRBV6-5	TGTGCCAGCAGTTACTCGAGGGCTGGTCTTGGCTATGGCTACACCTTC	CASSYSRAGLGYGYTF
TRBJ2-3	TRBD2	many	TRBV7-9	TGTGCCAGCAGCAGGGACTACACAGATACGCAGTATTTT	CASSRDYTDTQYF
TRBJ2-1	-	-	TRBV9	TGTGCCAGCAGCGTATCCCCTGAGTTCTCCTACAATGAGCAGTTCTTC	CASSVSPEFSYNEQFF
TRBJ1-2	-	-	TRBV7-3	TGTGCCAGCAGATTGAACGGCGATGGCTACACCTTC	CASRLNGDGYTF
TRBJ2-5	-	-	TRBV5-1	TGCGCCAGCAGCTTGGCCGGGACTCCGACCCAGTACTTC	CASSLAGTPTQYF
TRBJ1-1	-	many	TRBV10-3	TGTGCCATCAGTGAGTCACTAAGGGGAGGATTTTACATGAACACTGAAGCTTTCTTT	CAISESLRGGFYMNTEAFF
TRBJ1-2	-	few	TRBV6-1	TGTGCCAGCAGCGAATCGGGGTTGGACTATGGCTACACCTTC	CASSESGLDYGYTF
TRBJ2-1	-	few	TRBV10-2	TGCGCCTTGAGCGCGGGGCATGAGCAGTTCTTC	CALSAGHEQFF
TRBJ1-4	-	-	TRBV18	TGTGCCAGCTCACCACCGGGCCAGGGCAGGTCCGTAAATGAAAAACTGTTTTTT	CASSPPGQGRSVNEKLFF